This T cell receptor beta chain appears in the sequencing data of a study of T-cell memory formation after mild COVID-19 (dated by TCRdb to the early 2020s). Turning to the overall study: TCR sequence clusters from the two donors were found to be largely donor specific. In two donors, T-cell clones that expanded and contracted after mild COVID-19 were tracked by sequencing TCRalpha and TCRbeta repertoires over time. Two young, previously healthy adult volunteers, one female and one male, were included in the cohort. The full study reports these points: SARS-CoV-2 specificity of the second-wave clones peaking on day 37 was not confirmed. Some responding clones were found in pre-infection memory, which suggests that pre-existing cross-reactive memory T cells took part in the SARS-CoV-2 response. From day 15 to 85, contracting clones showed balanced CD4/CD8 phenotypes, whereas a second wave of clones that expanded from day 15 to 37 leaned towards CD4+. Contracting CD4+ clones turned up mainly in the CM and EM memory subsets, whereas EMRA was where CD8+ clones were enriched. Only two mild cases were covered by the study, and larger cohorts that include severe cases with pre-infection samples were considered necessary.

Instrument on record: Illumina NovaSeq 6000. TCRalpha and TCRbeta cDNA libraries were built by 5'RACE with constant-segment primers, adding sample barcodes and unique molecular identifiers. Trizol reagent was used to extract RNA from every sample. Amplification of the libraries took two PCR steps, and the second step added a second sample barcode plus Illumina TruSeq adapters. Sequencing of libraries was performed on an Illumina NovaSeq with 2 x 150 bp paired-end reads. The study's processing was this. Demultiplexing of reads and collapsing into UMI-guided consensus sequences were performed with migec v1.2.7. Using mixcr v2.1.11, UMI consensuses were aligned to TRA and TRB V and J templates and then assembled into clonotypes. A clonotype was counted as expanded or contracted only if both edgeR and NoisET called the change significant, with noise models trained on biological replicates. For edgeR calls, the thresholds were a false discovery rate-adjusted p below 0.01 and a log2 fold-change of 1. As an exploratory analysis of dynamics, PCA with hierarchical clustering was applied to max-normalized trajectories of the 1000 most abundant clonotypes. Each responding clone was given a CD4 or CD8 phenotype based on the CD4+ and CD8+ repertoires, which had been sequenced separately. In TCRdb, the public reads were trimmed at Q25 with fastp and aligned with MiXCR, with productive beta chains retained. For every CDR3 protein sequence, its rows merge into one entry that carries the most common genes and DNA. TCRdb, not the original authors, processed these V and J calls. For this sample the table gives roughly 450,000 distinct CDR3 sequences, of which 18% were detected only once. The top ten clonotypes cover 9% to 15% of the sample.

Reading from cysteine to phenylalanine, the CDR3 counts 16 amino acids. The DNA shown is the 48-base CDR3, in frame from base 1. CDR1 and CDR2 were assigned from the germline V gene as KGHSH and LQKENI. After removal of 6 bases from V and 10 bases from J, the junction retains 15 bases not matched to a gene. PBMCs were isolated by Ficoll-Paque density gradient centrifugation. This clonotype has only a few counts. It has no known antigen specificity. Per-nucleotide qualities are absent, and no much larger clonotype sits a single base away. The chain employs TRBV18 and TRBJ1-6; 7 bases in the middle match TRBD1. The sequence was collected from an adult woman who had mild COVID-19 (a few samples of this study predate the infection). The sample titles of this study are shuffled in the database, so cell type and time point are left out; the donor was told from shared clones. The sample taken for sequencing was PBMCs or a T cell subset sorted from them (not recorded which). The DNA is as follows: TGTGCCAGCTCCCATGGATCTCCGGGACAGAAGTCACCCCTCCACTTT. Its translation reads: CASSHGSPGQKSPLHF.